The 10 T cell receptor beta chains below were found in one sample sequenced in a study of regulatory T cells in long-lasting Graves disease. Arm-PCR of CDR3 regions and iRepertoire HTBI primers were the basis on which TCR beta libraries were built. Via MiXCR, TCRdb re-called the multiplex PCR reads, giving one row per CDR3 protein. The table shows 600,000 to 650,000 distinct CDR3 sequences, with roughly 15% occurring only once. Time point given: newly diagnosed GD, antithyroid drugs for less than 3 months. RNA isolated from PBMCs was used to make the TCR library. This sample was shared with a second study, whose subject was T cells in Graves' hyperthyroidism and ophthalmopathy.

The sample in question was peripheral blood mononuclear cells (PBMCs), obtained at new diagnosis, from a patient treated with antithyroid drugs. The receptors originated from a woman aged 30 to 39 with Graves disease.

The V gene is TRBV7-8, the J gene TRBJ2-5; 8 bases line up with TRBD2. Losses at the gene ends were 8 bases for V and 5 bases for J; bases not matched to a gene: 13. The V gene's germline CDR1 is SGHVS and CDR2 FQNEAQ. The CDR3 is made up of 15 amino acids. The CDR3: CASYEREPFAETQYF. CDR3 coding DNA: TGTGCCAGCTACGAGCGGGAGCCCTTCGCGGAGACCCAGTACTTC.

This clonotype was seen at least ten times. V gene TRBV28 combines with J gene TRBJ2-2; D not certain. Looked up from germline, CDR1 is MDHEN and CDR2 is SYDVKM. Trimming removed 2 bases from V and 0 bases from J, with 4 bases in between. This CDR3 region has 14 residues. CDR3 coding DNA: TGTGCCAGCAGTTTAGTAGCGAACACCGGGGAGCTGTTTTTT. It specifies CASSLVANTGELFF.

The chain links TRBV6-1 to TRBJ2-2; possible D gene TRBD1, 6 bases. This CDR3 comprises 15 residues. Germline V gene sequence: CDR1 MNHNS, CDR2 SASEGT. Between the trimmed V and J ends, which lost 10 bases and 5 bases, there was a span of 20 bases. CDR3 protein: CATRSQGYLTGELFF. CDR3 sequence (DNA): TGTGCCACCCGGTCCCAGGGGTATCTGACCGGGGAGCTGTTTTTT.

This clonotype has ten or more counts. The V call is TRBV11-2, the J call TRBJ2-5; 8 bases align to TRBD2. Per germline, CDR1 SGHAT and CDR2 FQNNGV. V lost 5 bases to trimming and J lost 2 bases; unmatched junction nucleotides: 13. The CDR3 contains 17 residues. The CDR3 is CASSPVWDLAGQETQYF. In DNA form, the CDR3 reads TGTGCCAGCAGCCCCGTGTGGGACTTAGCGGGACAAGAGACCCAGTACTTC. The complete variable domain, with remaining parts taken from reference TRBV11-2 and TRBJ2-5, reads EAGVAQSPRYKIIEKRQSVAFWCNPISGHATLYWYQQILGQGPKLLIQFQNNGVVDDSQLPKDRFSAERLKGVDSTLKIQPAKLEDSAVYLCASSPVWDLAGQETQYFGPGTRLLVL.

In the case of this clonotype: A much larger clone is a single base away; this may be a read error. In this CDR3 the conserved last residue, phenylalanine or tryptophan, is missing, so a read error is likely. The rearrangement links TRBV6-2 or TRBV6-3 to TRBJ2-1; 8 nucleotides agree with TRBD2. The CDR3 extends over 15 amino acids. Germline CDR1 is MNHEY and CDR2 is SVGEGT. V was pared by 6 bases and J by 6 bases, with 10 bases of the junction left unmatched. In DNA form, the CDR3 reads TGTGCCAGCAGGGCCGGGACTAGGAGGTCCAATGAGCAGTTCTCC. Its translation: CASRAGTRRSNEQFS.

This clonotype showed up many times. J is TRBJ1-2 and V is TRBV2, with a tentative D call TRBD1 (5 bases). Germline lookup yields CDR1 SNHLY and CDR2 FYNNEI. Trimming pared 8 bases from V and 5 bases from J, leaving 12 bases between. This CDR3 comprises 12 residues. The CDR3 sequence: CASSGGFYGYTF. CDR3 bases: TGTGCCAGCTCGGGGGGATTTTATGGCTACACCTTC.

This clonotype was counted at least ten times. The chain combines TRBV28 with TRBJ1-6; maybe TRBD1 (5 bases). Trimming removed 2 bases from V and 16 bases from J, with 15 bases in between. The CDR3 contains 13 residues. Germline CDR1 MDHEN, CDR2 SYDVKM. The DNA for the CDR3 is TGTGCCAGCAGTTTAGGCCCTCATCAGGGTCTCCACTTT. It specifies CASSLGPHQGLHF.

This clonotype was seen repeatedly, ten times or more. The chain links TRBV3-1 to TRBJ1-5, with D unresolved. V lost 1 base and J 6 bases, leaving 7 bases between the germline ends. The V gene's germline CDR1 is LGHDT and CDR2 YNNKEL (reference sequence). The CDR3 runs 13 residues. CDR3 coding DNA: TGTGCCAGCAGCCAAGGGATTGGTCAGCCCCAGCATTTT. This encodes CASSQGIGQPQHF. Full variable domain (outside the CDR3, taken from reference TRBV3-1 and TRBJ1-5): DTAVSQTPKYLVTQMGNDKSIKCEQNLGHDTMYWYKQDSKKFLKIMFSYNNKELIINETVPNRFSPKSPDKAHLNLHINSLELGDSAVYFCASSQGIGQPQHFGDGTRLSIL.

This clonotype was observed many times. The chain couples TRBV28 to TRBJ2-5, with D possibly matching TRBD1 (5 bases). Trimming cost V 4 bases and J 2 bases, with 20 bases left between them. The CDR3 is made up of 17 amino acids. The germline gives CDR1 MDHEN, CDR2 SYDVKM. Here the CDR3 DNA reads TGTGCCAGCAGTTCACCTACCTCCAGGGCTTTGCAAGAGACCCAGTACTTC. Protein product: CASSSPTSRALQETQYF.

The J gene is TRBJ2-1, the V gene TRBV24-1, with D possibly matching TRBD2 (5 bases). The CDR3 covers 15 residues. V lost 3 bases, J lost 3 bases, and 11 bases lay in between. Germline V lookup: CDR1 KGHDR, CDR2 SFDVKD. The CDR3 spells CATSDAAGVYNEQFF. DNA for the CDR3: TGTGCCACCAGTGATGCCGCCGGGGTCTACAATGAGCAGTTCTTC.